The rows below give T cell receptor beta chains drawn from one sample of a study of CD8+ T cells in alopecia areata. TCRdb keeps only in-frame clones here, not all; method: immunoSEQ multiplex PCR. This repertoire shows fewer than 200,000 clones, 58% found once; its top ten account for 16%. The material sequenced was CD4+ T cells sorted from blood, taken at approximately week 61, from a patient treated with tofacitinib. All receptors derive from a human donor with alopecia areata. Both conserved end residues are part of each CDR3. The D gene is left open where the match is weak. A clone size is listed for some rows: how often the clone was seen (once, few, many), or a class if it is expanded.

TRBJ1-5,few,TRBV10-2,TRBD1,TGCGCCAGCAGATCGACAGGGGGAGGTGGGAGCAATCAGCCCCAGCATTTT,CASRSTGGGGSNQPQHF
TRBJ2-3,.,TRBV4-1,TRBD2,TGCGCCAGCAGCCCCGCGACCACTAGCGGGGGGGCCCAAGATACGCAGTATTTT,CASSPATTSGGAQDTQYF
TRBJ2-4,.,TRBV23-1,.,TGCGCCAGCAGTCAATATTTCCGGCTAGCCAAAAACATTCAGTACTTC,CASSQYFRLAKNIQYF
TRBJ1-2,.,TRBV29-1,.,TGCGGCGCAAGCCAGATCAACTATGGCTACACCTTC,CGASQINYGYTF
TRBJ2-1,.,TRBV5-6,.,TGTGCCAGCAGCTTGGCGGGCGGGACTTCCTGGGGGTACAATGAGCAGTTCTTC,CASSLAGGTSWGYNEQFF
TRBJ2-5,.,TRBV7-7,.,TGTGCTAGCAGCTTAGAGGGGTACCAAGAGACCCAGTACTTC,CASSLEGYQETQYF
TRBJ2-5,.,TRBV6-5,TRBD1,TGTGCCAGCAGCAGACAGGGTCAAGAGACCCAGTACTTC,CASSRQGQETQYF
TRBJ2-3,once,TRBV6-1,TRBD2,TGTGCCAGCACGGTAGCGGGGACAGATACGCAGTATTTT,CASTVAGTDTQYF
TRBJ2-1,few,TRBV5-8,.,TGTGCCAGCAGCTTGGATGGAAATGAGCAGTTCTTC,CASSLDGNEQFF
TRBJ2-1,.,TRBV11-1,.,TGTGCCAGCAGCCCTGAATACAATGAGCAGTTCTTC,CASSPEYNEQFF
TRBJ2-5,.,TRBV5-1,.,TGCGCCAGCAGCTTGGTGGGCTTGGTGACCGCGAATGAACAAGAGACCCAGTACTTC,CASSLVGLVTANEQETQYF
TRBJ1-3,.,TRBV7-2,.,TGTGCCAGCAGCTTAGCGCCGGACCGAAACACCATATATTTT,CASSLAPDRNTIYF
TRBJ2-4,few,TRBV30,TRBD1,TGTGCCTGGACTCGACAGGGGCCAAACATTCAGTACTTC,CAWTRQGPNIQYF
TRBJ1-4,few,TRBV4-1,.,TGCGCCAGCAGCCAACAGCCTGCAGACAGAGGGGAAAAACTGTTTTTT,CASSQQPADRGEKLFF
TRBJ2-7,.,TRBV25-1,.,TGTGCCAGCAGTGAAAGGGGCTACGAGCAGTACTTC,CASSERGYEQYF
TRBJ1-2,.,TRBV6-1,TRBD1,TGTGCCAGTAAACGGACAGGGGGCTCCTATGGCTACACCTTC,CASKRTGGSYGYTF
TRBJ1-5,.,TRBV2,.,TGTGCCAGCAGTGCTATCCAGGTTGGTCAGCCCCAGCATTTT,CASSAIQVGQPQHF
TRBJ2-5,few,TRBV11-2,TRBD2,TGTGCCAGCAGCTTAGGAGTGTGGCTAGCGGGGGGGTTGCAAGAGACCCAGTACTTC,CASSLGVWLAGGLQETQYF
TRBJ1-1,.,TRBV6-6,.,TGTGCCAGCCACGAGAACACTGAAGCTTTCTTT,CASHENTEAFF
TRBJ2-3,.,TRBV18,.,TGTGCCAGCTCACCAATGGATACGCAGTATTTT,CASSPMDTQYF
TRBJ2-5,.,TRBV5-1,.,TGCGCCAGCAGCCTGGACCCCGGGGTGGAAGAGACCCAGTACTTC,CASSLDPGVEETQYF
TRBJ1-1,.,TRBV29-1,.,TGCAGCGTTCTGAGGCAACTCAACACTGAAGCTTTCTTT,CSVLRQLNTEAFF
TRBJ2-1,once,TRBV29-1,.,TGCAGCGTCGCGGCAAACAATGAGCAGTTCTTC,CSVAANNEQFF
TRBJ1-5,once,TRBV23-1,.,TGCGCCAGCAGCCGGCCTGGCAATCAGCCCCAGCATTTT,CASSRPGNQPQHF
TRBJ1-1,.,TRBV30,.,TGTGCCTGGAGTGTTTCGGGTTTGGCCACTGAAGCTTTCTTT,CAWSVSGLATEAFF
TRBJ2-7,.,TRBV30,TRBD1,TGTGCCTGGAGTGTTGGTCCGGGACAGGGGCCCCCCTCCTACGAGCAGTACTTC,CAWSVGPGQGPPSYEQYF
TRBJ2-3,.,TRBV2,TRBD2,TGTGCCAGCAGTGATTCCCCACTAGCGGGCTTTCTTTTT,CASSDSPLAGFLF
TRBJ1-1,.,TRBV30,.,TGTGCCTGGAGGGAGGGGCGAGGGTTCACTGAAGCTTTCTTT,CAWREGRGFTEAFF
TRBJ2-3,.,TRBV29-1,.,TGCAGCGGGCAAGTAGGTGGGGGAGATACGCAGTATTTT,CSGQVGGGDTQYF
TRBJ2-5,once,TRBV2,.,TGTGCCAGCAGTGAACAAAAGGAGACCCAGTACTTC,CASSEQKETQYF
TRBJ2-3,few,TRBV18,TRBD1,TGTGCCAGCTCGCCGGACAGGGTGTCGAGAGATACGCAGTATTTT,CASSPDRVSRDTQYF
TRBJ2-3,.,TRBV5-4,.,TGTGCCAGCAGCTTGCGAGATACGCAGTATTTT,CASSLRDTQYF
TRBJ2-5,.,TRBV2,TRBD2,TGTGCCAGTTCCACCCGGGGGGGCAAGGAGACCCAGTACTTC,CASSTRGGKETQYF
TRBJ2-5,.,TRBV6-5,TRBD1,TGTGCCAGCAGTTACTCGGGACAGGGAGAGACCCAGTACTTC,CASSYSGQGETQYF
TRBJ1-6,.,TRBV5-1,.,TGCGCCAGCGGGGCACAGGGACGAGGCAATTCACCCCTCCACTTT,CASGAQGRGNSPLHF
TRBJ2-2,few,TRBV9,.,TGTGCCAGCAGCGTAGCTCCCAACCCCCCCACCGGGGAGCTGTTTTTT,CASSVAPNPPTGELFF
TRBJ1-2,few,TRBV7-2,TRBD1,TGTGCCAGCAGGGAGACAGGGGGCGGCTACACCTTC,CASRETGGGYTF
TRBJ2-7,.,TRBV6-5,TRBD2,TGTGCCAGCAATTCCCGCCTAGCGGGGAAAGACGAGCAGTACTTC,CASNSRLAGKDEQYF
TRBJ2-1,many,TRBV5-1,.,TGCGCCAGCAAGGATTACAATGAGCAGTTCTTC,CASKDYNEQFF
TRBJ1-5,few,TRBV18,TRBD1,TGTGCCAGCTCACCAATGGGACAGGGTGTTCGAAATCAGCCCCAGCATTTT,CASSPMGQGVRNQPQHF
TRBJ2-1,.,TRBV5-1,TRBD2,TGCGCCAGCAGCCCCCGGACTAGCAACTACAATGAGCAGTTCTTC,CASSPRTSNYNEQFF